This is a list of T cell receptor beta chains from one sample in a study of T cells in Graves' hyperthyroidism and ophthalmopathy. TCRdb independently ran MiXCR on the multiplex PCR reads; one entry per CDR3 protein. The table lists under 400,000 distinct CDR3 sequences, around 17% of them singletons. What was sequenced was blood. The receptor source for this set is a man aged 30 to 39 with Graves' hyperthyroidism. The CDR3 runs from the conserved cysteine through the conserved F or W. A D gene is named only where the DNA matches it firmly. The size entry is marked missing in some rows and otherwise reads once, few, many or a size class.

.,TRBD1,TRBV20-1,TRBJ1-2,TGCAGTGCTAGTAGGGACAGGGCTAACTATGGCTACACCTTC,CSASRDRANYGYTF
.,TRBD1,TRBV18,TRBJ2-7,TGTGCCAGCTCACCCACCGGGACAGCCTTGTCCTACGAGCAGTACTTC,CASSPTGTALSYEQYF
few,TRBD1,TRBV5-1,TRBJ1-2,TGCGCCAGCCATACCGGGACAGATTTCTATGGCTACACCTTC,CASHTGTDFYGYTF
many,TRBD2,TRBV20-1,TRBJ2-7,TGCAGTGCTAGTCGGGAGGCCTCCTACGAGCAGTACTTC,CSASREASYEQYF
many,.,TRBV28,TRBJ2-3,TGTGCCAGCTTTAGGGTGGGGGCTAGCCCAGATACGCAGTATTTT,CASFRVGASPDTQYF
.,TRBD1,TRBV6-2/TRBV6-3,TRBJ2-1,TGTGCCAGCAGTTACTCGACACAGGGGACCTACAATGAGCAGTTCTTC,CASSYSTQGTYNEQFF
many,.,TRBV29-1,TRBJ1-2,TGCAGCCTACCGGATGGCTACACCTTC,CSLPDGYTF
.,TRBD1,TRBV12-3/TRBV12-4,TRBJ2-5,TGTGCCAGCAGACCGGGACAGGGTGGGGAGACCCAGTACTTC,CASRPGQGGETQYF
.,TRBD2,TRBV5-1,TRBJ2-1,TGCGCCAGCAGCCTCGGGGCTAGCGGGAGGGTAAATGAGCAGTTCTTC,CASSLGASGRVNEQFF
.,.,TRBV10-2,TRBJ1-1,TGCACCAGCAGCGGAGGGGGTGACACTGAAGCTTTCTTT,CTSSGGGDTEAFF
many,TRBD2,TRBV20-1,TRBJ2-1,TGCAGTGCTACGCCGTATCAGCGGGAGGGCCACGAGCAGTTCTTC,CSATPYQREGHEQFF
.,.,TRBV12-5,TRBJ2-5,TGTGCTAGTGGTTTGGTACTCCGGGGGGCGAGGCAAGAGACCCAGTACTTC,CASGLVLRGARQETQYF
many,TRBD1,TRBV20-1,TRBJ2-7,TGCAGTGCACCTACCCGGACAGGGGGGCACGAGCAGTACTTC,CSAPTRTGGHEQYF
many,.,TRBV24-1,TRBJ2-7,TGTGCCACCAGTGATGGGACGACTCGCTACGAGCAGTACTTC,CATSDGTTRYEQYF
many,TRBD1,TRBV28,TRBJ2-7,TGTGCCAGCTCGGACAGGACCCTCTACGAGCAGTACTTC,CASSDRTLYEQYF
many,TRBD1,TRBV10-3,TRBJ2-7,TGTGCCATCAGTGAGTCGAACAGGGACAGGGGGCCCCACTACTACGAGCAGTACTTC,CAISESNRDRGPHYYEQYF